The clone carrying this TCR beta chain was detected only a few times. The data belong to a study of T cells after yellow fever vaccination. The study made its TCR cDNA through 5'RACE template switching. That step introduced a universal primer site along with UMIs. MiXCR, applied by TCRdb to the 5' RACE reads, yields one record per CDR3 protein. The repertoire holds 500,000 to 650,000 distinct CDR3 sequences, with approximately 13% as singletons. V lost 5 bases to trimming and J lost 4 bases; unmatched junction nucleotides: 8. This CDR3 contains 16 residues. Germline CDR1 and CDR2: SGHRS and YFSETQ. The material sequenced was PBMCs, taken on the day of the yellow fever booster vaccination. The chain has TRBV5-1 and TRBJ2-6; 8 bases match TRBD1. This TCR was recovered from a man under 40 who received the YFV17D yellow fever vaccine. The CDR3 DNA is TGCGCCAGCAGGCTTATGACAGGGGCCGGGGCCAACGTCCTGACTTTC. It is translated as CASRLMTGAGANVLTF.